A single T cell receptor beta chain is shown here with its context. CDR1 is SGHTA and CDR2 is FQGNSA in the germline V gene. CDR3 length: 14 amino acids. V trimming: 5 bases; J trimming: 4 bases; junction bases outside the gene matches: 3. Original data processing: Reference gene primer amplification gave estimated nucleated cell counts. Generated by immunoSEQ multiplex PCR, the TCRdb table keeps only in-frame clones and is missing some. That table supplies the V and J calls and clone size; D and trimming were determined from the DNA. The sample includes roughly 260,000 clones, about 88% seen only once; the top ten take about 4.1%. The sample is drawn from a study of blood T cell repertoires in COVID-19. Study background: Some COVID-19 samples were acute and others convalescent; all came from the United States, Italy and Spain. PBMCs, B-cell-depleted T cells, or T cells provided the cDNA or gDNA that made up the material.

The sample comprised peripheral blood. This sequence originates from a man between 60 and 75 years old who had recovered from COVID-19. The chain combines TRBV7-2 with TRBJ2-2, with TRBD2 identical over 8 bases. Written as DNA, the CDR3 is TGTGCCAGCAGCGCCCGGGGGGGCACCGGGGAGCTGTTTTTT. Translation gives CASSARGGTGELFF.